The 7 T cell receptor beta chains reported below all come from one sample, sequenced in a study of graft-versus-host responses after intestinal transplantation. Assay: immunoSEQ multiplex PCR; the TCRdb copy retains only in-frame clones and omits some. The sample shows under 95,000 clones, 80% to 90% of them seen only once. These receptors' antigens are unknown. This material consisted of unstimulated CD8+ T cells sorted from spleen or lymph node cells, taken before intestinal transplant. Receptors were obtained from a human donor who received an intestinal transplant.

The V gene is TRBV4-1, the J gene TRBJ1-2; 7 positions agree with TRBD1. This CDR3 contains 15 residues. V lost 4 bases to trimming and J lost 4 bases; unmatched junction nucleotides: 9. Germline loops: CDR1 MGHRA, CDR2 YSYEKL. CDR3 in amino acids: CASSPRDSDFYGYTF. The CDR3 coding sequence is TGCGCCAGCAGCCCCCGGGACAGCGATTTCTATGGCTACACCTTC.

The chain has TRBV7-9 and TRBJ1-2; no reliable D call. The ends were cut back, 5 bases at V and 0 bases at J, with 7 bases in the middle. This CDR3 is built from 13 residues. From germline, CDR1 is SEHNR and CDR2 FQNEAQ (reference sequence). The CDR3 DNA is TGTGCCAGCAGCCAACAGTCTAACTATGGCTACACCTTC. This translates into CASSQQSNYGYTF.

This clone was found once. This chain connects TRBV27 to TRBJ2-1; TRBD1 matches at 7 bases. The germline gives CDR1 MNHEY, CDR2 SMNVEV (reference sequence). This CDR3 is 13 amino acids long. V lost 5 bases, J lost 4 bases, and 2 bases stayed unmatched. CDR3 region: CASSRQGYNEQFF. CDR3 nucleotide sequence: TGTGCCAGCAGTAGACAGGGTTACAATGAGCAGTTCTTC.

This clone showed up just a few times. V and J are TRBV6-1 and TRBJ1-2; 8 bases are a match to TRBD1. This CDR3 spans 14 amino acids. The V segment lost 6 bases and the J segment 8 bases; nucleotides outside the gene matches: 11. In germline, CDR1 is MNHNS, CDR2 SASEGT. CDR3 sequence: CASSGTGESAGYTF. CDR3 nucleotides: TGTGCCAGCAGCGGGACAGGAGAATCAGCAGGCTACACCTTC.

The V and J genes are TRBV4-1 and TRBJ2-1; 11 positions agree with TRBD2. The CDR3 length is 14 residues. In germline, CDR1 is MGHRA, CDR2 YSYEKL. The V gene end was trimmed by 4 bases and the J gene end by 7 bases; junction bases not matched to a gene: 3. In nucleotides, the CDR3 is TGCGCCAGCAGCCCGGGACTAGCGGAAAATGAGCAGTTCTTC. This translates into CASSPGLAENEQFF.

The chain uses TRBV19 and TRBJ1-1; 9 bases line up with TRBD1. From germline, CDR1 is LNHDA and CDR2 SQIVND (reference sequence). The CDR3 has 16 amino acids. V was pared by 10 bases and J by 1 base, with 13 bases of the junction left unmatched. The CDR3 reads CATKLWGQGRNTEAFF. In nucleotides, the CDR3 is TGTGCCACCAAACTCTGGGGACAGGGTCGGAACACTGAAGCTTTCTTT.

This chain joins TRBV6-1 and TRBJ2-7; 7 nucleotides match TRBD2. The ends lost 2 bases at V and 5 bases at J; junction bases unmatched: 9. Germline CDR1 reads MNHNS; CDR2 reads SASEGT. The CDR3 extends over 15 amino acids. The CDR3 DNA reads TGTGCCAGCAGTGAAACGGCGGGAGAAGGGAACGAGCAGTACTTC. Residues: CASSETAGEGNEQYF.